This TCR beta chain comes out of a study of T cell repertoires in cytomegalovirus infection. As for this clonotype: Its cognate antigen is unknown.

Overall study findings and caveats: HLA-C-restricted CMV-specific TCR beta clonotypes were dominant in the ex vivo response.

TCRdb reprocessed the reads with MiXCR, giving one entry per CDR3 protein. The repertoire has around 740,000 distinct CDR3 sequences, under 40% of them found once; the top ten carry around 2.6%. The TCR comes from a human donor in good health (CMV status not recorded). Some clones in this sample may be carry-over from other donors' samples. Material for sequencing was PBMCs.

The CDR3 protein is CASSSLRFGQRNQPQHF. CDR3 sequence (DNA): TGTGCCAGCAGCTCTTTACGTTTTGGACAGCGCAATCAGCCCCAGCATTTT. V and J are TRBV7-8 and TRBJ1-5; D possibly corresponds to TRBD1 (6 bases). Germline V gene sequence: CDR1 SGHVS, CDR2 FQNEAQ. The CDR3 extends over 17 amino acids. Trimming took off 4 bases at V and 2 bases at J, with 18 bases between the two ends.